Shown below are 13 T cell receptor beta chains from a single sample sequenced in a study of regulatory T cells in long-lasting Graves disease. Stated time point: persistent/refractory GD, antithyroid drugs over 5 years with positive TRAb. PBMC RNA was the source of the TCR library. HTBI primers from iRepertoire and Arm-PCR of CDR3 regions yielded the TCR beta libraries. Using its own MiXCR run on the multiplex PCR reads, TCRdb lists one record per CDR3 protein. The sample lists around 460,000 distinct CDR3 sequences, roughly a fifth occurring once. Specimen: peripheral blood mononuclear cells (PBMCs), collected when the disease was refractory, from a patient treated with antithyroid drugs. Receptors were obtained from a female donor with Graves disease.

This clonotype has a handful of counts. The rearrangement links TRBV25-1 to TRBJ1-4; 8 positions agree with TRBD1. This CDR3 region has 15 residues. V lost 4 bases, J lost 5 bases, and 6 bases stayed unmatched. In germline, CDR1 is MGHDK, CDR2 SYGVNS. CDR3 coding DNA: TGTGCCAGCAGTGGTTACAGGGGGAGGAATGAAAAACTGTTTTTT. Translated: CASSGYRGRNEKLFF.

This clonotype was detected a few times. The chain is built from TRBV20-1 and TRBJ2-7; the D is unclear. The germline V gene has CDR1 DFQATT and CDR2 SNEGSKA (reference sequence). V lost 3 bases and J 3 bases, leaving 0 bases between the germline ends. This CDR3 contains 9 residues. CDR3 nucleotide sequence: TGCAGTGCTAGCTACGAGCAGTACTTC. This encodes CSASYEQYF.

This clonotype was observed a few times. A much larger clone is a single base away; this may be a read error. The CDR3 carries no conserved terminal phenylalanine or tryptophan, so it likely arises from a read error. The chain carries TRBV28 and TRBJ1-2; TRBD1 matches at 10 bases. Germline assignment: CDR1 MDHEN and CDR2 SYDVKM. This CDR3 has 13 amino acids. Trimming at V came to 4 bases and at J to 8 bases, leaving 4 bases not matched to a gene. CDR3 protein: CASSSGQGEGYTS. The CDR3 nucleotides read TGTGCCAGCAGTTCCGGACAGGGGGAGGGCTACACCTCC.

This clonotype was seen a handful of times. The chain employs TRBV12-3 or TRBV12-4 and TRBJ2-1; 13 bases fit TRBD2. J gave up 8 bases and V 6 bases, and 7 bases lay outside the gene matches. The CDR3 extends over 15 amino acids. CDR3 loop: CASSPRTSGSHEQFF. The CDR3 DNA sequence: TGTGCCAGCAGCCCCCGGACTAGCGGGAGTCATGAGCAGTTCTTC.

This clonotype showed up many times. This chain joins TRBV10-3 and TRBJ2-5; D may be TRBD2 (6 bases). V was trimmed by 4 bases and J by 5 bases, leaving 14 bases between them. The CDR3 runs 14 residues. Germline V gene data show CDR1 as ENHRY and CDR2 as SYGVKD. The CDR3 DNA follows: TGTGCCATCAGTGTAGGAGGGAATACGGAGACCCAGTACTTC. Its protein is CAISVGGNTETQYF.

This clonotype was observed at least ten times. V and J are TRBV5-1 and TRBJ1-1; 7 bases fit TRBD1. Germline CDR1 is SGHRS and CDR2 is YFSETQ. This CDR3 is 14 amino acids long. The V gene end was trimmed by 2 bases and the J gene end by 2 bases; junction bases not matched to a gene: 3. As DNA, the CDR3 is TGCGCCAGCAGCTTACAGGGGTCAAACACTGAAGCTTTCTTT. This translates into CASSLQGSNTEAFF.

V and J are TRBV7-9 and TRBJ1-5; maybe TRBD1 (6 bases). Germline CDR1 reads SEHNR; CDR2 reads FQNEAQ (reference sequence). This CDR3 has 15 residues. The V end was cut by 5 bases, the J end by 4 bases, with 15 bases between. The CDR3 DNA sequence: TGTGCCAGCAGCCCCGCGGGGGGGCGGAATCAGCCCCAGCATTTT. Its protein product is CASSPAGGRNQPQHF.

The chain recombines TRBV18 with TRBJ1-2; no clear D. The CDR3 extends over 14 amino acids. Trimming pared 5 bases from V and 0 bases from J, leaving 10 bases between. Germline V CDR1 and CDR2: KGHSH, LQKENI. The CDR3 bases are TGTGCCAGCTCAGACGTGATGACTAACTATGGCTACACCTTC. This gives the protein CASSDVMTNYGYTF.

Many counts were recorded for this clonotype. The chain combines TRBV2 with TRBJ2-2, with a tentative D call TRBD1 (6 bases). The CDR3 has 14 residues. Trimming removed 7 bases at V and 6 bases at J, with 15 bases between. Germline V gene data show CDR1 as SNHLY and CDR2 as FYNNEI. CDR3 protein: CASKVGTNSGELFF. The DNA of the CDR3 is TGTGCCAGCAAGGTCGGGACAAACTCCGGGGAGCTGTTTTTT. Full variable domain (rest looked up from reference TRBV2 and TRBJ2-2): EPEVTQTPSHQVTQMGQEVILRCVPISNHLYFYWYRQILGQKVEFLVSFYNNEISEKSEIFDDQFSVERPDGSNFTLKIRSTKLEDSAMYFCASKVGTNSGELFFGEGSRLTVL.

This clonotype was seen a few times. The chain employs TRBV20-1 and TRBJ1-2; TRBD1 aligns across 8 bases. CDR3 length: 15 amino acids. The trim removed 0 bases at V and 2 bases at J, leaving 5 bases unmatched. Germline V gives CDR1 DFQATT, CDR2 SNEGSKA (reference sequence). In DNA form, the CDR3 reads TGCAGTGCTAGAGATCCCCGGACAGGGAACTATGGCTACACCTTC. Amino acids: CSARDPRTGNYGYTF.

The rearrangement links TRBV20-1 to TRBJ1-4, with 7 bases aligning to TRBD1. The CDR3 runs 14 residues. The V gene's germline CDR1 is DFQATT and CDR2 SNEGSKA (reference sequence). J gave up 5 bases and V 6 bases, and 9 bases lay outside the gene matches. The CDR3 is CSATTGDYNEKLFF. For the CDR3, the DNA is TGCAGTGCCACCACAGGGGATTACAATGAAAAACTGTTTTTT.

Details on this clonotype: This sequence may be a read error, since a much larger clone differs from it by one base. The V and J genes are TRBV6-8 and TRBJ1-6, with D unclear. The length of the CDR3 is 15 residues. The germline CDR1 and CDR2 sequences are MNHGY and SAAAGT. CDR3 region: CASNYLGREDSPLHF. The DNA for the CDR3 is TGTGCCAGCAATTACCTCGGGAGGGAGGATTCACCCCTCCACTTT.

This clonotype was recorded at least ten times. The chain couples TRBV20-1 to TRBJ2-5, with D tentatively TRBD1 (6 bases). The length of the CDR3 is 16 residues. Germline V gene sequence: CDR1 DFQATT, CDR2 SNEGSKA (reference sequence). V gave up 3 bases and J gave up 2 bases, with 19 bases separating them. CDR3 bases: TGCAGTGCTAGCTGGGGTGGACAGTGGCAACAAGAGACCCAGTACTTC. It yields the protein CSASWGGQWQQETQYF.